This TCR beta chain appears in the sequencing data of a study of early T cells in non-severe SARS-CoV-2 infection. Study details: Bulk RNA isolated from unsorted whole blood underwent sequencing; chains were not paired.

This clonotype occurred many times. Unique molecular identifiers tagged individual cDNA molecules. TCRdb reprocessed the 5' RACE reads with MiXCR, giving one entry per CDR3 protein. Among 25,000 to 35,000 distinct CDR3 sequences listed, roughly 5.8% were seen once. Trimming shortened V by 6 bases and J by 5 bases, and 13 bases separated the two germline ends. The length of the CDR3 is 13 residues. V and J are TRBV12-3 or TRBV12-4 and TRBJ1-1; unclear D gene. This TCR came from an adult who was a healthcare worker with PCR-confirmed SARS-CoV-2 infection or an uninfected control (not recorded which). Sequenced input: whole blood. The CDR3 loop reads CASRVKGGTEAFF. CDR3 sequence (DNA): TGTGCCAGCAGGGTTAAGGGTGGGACTGAAGCTTTCTTT.